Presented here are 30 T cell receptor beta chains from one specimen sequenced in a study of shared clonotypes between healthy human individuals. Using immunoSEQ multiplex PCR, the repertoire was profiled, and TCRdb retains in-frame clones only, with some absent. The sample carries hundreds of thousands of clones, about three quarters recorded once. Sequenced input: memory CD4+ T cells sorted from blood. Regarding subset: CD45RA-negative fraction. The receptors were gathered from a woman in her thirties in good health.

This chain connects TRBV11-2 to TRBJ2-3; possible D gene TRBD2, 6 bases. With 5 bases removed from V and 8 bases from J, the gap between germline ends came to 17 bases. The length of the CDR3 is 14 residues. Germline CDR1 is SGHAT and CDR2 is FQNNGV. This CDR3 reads CASSLPGSPGTQYF. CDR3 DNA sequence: TGTGCCAGCAGCCTCCCCGGGAGCCCCGGTACGCAGTATTTT.

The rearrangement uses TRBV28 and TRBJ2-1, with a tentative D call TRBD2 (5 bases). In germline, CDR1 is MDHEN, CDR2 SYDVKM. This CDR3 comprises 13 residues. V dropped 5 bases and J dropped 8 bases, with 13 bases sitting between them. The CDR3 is CASSPATRDEQFF. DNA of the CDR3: TGTGCCAGCAGTCCCGCAACTAGGGATGAGCAGTTCTTC.

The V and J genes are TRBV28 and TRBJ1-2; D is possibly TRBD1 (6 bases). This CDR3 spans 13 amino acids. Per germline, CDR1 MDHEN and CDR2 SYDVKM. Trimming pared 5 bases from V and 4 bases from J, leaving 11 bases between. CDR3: CASSPGVAYGYTF. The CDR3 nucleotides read TGTGCCAGCAGTCCAGGGGTGGCCTATGGCTACACCTTC.

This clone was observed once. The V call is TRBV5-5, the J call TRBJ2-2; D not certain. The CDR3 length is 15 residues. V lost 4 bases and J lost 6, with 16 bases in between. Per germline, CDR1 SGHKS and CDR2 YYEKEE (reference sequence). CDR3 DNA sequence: TGTGCCAGCAGCCCGCTCCCTAGGACGGCCGGGGAGCTGTTTTTT. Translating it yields CASSPLPRTAGELFF.

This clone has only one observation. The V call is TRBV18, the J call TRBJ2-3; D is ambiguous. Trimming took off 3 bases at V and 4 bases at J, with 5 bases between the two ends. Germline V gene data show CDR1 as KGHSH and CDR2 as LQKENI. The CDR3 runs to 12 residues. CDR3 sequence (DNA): TGTGCCAGCTCACCCGTCTCAGATACGCAGTATTTT. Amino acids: CASSPVSDTQYF.

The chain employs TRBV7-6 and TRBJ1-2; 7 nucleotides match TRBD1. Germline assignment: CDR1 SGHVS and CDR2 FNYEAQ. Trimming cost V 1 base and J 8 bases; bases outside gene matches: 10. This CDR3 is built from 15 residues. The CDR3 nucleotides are TGTGCCAGCAGCTTAGGATTGGAGGGGGCGGAGGGCTACACCTTC. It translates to CASSLGLEGAEGYTF.

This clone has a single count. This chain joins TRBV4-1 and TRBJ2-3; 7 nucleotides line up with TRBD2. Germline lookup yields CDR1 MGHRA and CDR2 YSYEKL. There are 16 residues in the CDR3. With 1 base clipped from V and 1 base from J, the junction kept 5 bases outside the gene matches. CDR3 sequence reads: CASSQVTGGGTDTQYF. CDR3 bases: TGCGCCAGCAGCCAAGTTACGGGAGGCGGCACAGATACGCAGTATTTT.

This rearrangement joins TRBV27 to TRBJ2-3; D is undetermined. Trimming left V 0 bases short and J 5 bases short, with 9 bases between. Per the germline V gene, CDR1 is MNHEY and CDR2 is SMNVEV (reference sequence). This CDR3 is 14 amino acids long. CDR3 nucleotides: TGTGCCAGCAGTTTATCCAACTCCAGAGATACGCAGTATTTT. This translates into CASSLSNSRDTQYF.

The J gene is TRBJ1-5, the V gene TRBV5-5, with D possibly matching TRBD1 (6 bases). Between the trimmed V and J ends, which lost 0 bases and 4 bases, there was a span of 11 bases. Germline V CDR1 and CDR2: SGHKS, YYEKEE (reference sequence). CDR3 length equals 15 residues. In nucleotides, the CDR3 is TGTGCCAGCAGCTTGGTAGTGGGGGCGAATCAGCCCCAGCATTTT. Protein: CASSLVVGANQPQHF.

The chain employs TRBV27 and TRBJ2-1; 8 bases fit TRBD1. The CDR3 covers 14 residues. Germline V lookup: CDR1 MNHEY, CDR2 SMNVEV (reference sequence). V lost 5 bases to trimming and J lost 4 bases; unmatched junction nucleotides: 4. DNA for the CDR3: TGTGCCAGCAGTGGGGACAGGATTTACAATGAGCAGTTCTTC. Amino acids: CASSGDRIYNEQFF.

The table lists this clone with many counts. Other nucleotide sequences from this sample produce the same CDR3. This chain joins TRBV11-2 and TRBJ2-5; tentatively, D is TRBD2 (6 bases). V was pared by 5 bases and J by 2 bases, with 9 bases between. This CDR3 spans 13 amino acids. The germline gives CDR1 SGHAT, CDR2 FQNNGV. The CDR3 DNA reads TGTGCCAGCAGCCGGGGACTTCAAGAGACCCAGTACTTC. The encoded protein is CASSRGLQETQYF.

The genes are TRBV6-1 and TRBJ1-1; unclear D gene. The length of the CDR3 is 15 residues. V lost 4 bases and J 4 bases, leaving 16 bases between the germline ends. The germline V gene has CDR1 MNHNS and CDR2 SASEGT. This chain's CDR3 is CASSAQDGWGTEAFF. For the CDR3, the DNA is TGTGCCAGCAGTGCCCAGGACGGGTGGGGCACTGAAGCTTTCTTT.

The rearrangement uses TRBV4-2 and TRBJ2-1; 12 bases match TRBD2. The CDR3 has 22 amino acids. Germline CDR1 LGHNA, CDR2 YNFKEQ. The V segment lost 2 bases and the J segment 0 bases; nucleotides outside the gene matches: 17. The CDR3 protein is CASSQNEPGLAGVRSSYNEQFF. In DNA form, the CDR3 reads TGTGCCAGCAGCCAAAATGAACCGGGACTAGCGGGCGTTAGGAGCTCCTACAATGAGCAGTTCTTC.

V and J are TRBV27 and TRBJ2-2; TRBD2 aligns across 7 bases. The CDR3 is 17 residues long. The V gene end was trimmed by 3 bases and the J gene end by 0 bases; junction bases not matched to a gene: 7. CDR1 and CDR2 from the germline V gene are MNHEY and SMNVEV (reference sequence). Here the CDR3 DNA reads TGTGCCAGCAGTTTTCGGGGAGGGAGAGCGAACACCGGGGAGCTGTTTTTT. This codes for CASSFRGGRANTGELFF.

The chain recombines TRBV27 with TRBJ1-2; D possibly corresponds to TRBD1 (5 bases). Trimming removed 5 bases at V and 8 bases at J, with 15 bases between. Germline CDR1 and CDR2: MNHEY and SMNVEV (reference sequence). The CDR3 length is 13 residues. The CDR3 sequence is CASSPGPSLGYTF. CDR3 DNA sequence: TGTGCCAGCAGTCCGGGGCCTTCCTTGGGCTACACCTTC.

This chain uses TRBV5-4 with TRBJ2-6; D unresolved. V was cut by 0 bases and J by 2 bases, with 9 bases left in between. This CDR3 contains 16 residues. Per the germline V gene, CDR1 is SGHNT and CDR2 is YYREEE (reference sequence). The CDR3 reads CASSLGQSPGANVLTF. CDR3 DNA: TGTGCCAGCAGCTTGGGACAAAGTCCTGGGGCCAACGTCCTGACTTTC.

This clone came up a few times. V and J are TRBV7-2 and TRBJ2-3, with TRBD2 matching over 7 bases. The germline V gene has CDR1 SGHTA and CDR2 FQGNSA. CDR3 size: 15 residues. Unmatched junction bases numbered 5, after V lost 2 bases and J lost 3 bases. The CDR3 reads CASSLQAGTTDTQYF. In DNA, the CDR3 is TGTGCCAGCAGCTTACAAGCGGGAACTACAGATACGCAGTATTTT.

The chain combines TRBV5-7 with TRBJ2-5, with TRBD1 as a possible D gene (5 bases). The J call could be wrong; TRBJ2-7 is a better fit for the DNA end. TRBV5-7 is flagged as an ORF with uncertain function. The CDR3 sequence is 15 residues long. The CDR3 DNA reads TGTGCCAGCACCACAGTCCCGACAGTCTCCTACGAGCAGTACTTC. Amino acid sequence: CASTTVPTVSYEQYF.

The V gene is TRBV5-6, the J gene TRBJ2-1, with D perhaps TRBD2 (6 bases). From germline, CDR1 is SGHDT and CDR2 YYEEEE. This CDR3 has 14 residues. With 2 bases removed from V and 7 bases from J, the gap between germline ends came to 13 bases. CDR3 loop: CASSFWAGGNEQFF. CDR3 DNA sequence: TGTGCCAGCAGCTTCTGGGCCGGGGGTAATGAGCAGTTCTTC.

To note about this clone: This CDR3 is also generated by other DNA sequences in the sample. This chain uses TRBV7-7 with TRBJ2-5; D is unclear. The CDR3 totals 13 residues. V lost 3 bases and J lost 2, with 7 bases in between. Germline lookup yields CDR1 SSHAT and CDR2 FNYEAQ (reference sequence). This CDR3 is CASSLDGQETQYF. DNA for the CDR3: TGTGCCAGCAGCTTGGACGGACAAGAGACCCAGTACTTC.

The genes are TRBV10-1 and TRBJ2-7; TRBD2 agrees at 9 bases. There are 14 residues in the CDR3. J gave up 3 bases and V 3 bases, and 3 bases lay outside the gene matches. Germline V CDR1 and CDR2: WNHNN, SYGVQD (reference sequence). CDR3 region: CASSDSGRIYEQYF. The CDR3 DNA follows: TGCGCCAGCAGTGATAGCGGGAGAATCTACGAGCAGTACTTC.

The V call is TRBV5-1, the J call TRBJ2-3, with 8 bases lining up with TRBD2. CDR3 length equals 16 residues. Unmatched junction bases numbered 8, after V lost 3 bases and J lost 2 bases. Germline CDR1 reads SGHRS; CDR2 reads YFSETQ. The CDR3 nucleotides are TGCGCCAGCAGCTACTCTGTGCGGGAGGACACAGATACGCAGTATTTT. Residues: CASSYSVREDTDTQYF.

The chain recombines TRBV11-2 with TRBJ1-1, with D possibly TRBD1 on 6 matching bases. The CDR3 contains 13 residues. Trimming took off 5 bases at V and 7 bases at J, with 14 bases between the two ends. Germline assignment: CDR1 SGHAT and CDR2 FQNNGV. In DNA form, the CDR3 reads TGTGCCAGCAGCCCTAGGGGGAGGCTTGAAGCTTTCTTT. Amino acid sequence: CASSPRGRLEAFF.

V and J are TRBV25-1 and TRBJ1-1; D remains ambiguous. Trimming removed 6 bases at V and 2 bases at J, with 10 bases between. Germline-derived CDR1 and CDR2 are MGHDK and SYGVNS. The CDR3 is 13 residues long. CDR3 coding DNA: TGTGCCAGCAGGCTTACAGATAACACTGAAGCTTTCTTT. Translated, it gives CASRLTDNTEAFF.

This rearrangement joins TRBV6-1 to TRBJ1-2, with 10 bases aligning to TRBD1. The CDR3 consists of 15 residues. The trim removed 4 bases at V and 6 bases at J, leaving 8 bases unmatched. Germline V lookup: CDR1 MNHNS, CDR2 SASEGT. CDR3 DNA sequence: TGTGCCAGCAGTGGGGGTAGGGGGACAGGGGATGGCTACACCTTC. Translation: CASSGGRGTGDGYTF.

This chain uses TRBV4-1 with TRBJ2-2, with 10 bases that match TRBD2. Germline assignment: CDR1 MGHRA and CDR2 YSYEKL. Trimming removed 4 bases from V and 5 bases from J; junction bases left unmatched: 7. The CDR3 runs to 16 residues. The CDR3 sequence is CASSLLAGDDTGELFF. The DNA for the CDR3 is TGCGCCAGCAGCCTTCTAGCGGGAGACGATACCGGGGAGCTGTTTTTT.

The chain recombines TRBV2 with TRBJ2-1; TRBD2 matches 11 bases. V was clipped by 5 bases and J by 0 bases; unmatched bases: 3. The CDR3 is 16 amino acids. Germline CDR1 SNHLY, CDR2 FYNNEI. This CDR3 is CASSKTSGNSYNEQFF. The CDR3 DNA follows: TGTGCCAGCAGTAAGACTAGCGGGAACTCCTACAATGAGCAGTTCTTC.

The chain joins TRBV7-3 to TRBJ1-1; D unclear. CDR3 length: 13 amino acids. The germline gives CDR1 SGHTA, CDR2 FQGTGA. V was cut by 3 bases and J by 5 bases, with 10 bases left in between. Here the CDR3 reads CASSFDLRTEAFF. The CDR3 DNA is TGTGCCAGCAGCTTCGACTTGAGGACTGAAGCTTTCTTT.

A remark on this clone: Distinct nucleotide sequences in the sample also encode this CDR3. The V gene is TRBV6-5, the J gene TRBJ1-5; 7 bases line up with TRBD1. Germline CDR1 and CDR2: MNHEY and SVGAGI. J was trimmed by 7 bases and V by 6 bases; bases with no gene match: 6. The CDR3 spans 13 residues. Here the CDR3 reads CASSRQGGQPQHF. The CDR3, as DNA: TGTGCCAGCAGCCGACAGGGTGGCCAGCCCCAGCATTTT.

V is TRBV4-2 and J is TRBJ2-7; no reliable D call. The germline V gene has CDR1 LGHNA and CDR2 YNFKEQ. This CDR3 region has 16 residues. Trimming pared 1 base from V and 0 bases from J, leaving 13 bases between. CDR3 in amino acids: CASSQAGGQPSYEQYF. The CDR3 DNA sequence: TGTGCCAGCAGCCAAGCAGGTGGTCAACCCTCCTACGAGCAGTACTTC.